This is a list of T cell receptor beta chains from one sample in a study of blood T cell repertoires in COVID-19. This table comes from immunoSEQ multiplex PCR, and its TCRdb copy is limited to in-frame clones, with some not included. Of 120,000 to 150,000 clones listed, almost 90% are singletons. The sample consisted of peripheral blood. All receptors derive from a human donor in a cohort sampled during active COVID-19. CDR3s include the opening cysteine and the closing phenylalanine or tryptophan. A D gene is named only where the DNA matches it firmly.

d_gene: .
j_gene: TRBJ1-5
v_gene: TRBV20-1
CDR3nt: TGCAGTGGGGGAGAAAATCAGCCCCAGCATTTT
CDR3aa: CSGGENQPQHF

d_gene: .
j_gene: TRBJ2-1
v_gene: TRBV2
CDR3nt: TGTGCCAGCAGTCCCCCCGGGGTCTATGAGCAGTTCTTC
CDR3aa: CASSPPGVYEQFF

d_gene: TRBD1
j_gene: TRBJ2-5
v_gene: TRBV30
CDR3nt: TGTGCCTGGAGTGTAACCAGGACAGGTTTTGAGACCCAGTACTTC
CDR3aa: CAWSVTRTGFETQYF

d_gene: TRBD1
j_gene: TRBJ2-2
v_gene: TRBV6-1
CDR3nt: TGTGCCAGCAGTGAAGCCTATAGACAGGGCCAGAACACCGGGGAGCTGTTTTTT
CDR3aa: CASSEAYRQGQNTGELFF

d_gene: .
j_gene: TRBJ2-5
v_gene: TRBV5-4
CDR3nt: TGTGCCAGCAGCTCTCAGGGTCGAGAGACCCAGTACTTC
CDR3aa: CASSSQGRETQYF

d_gene: TRBD2
j_gene: TRBJ2-3
v_gene: TRBV7-9
CDR3nt: TGTGCCAGCAGGTGGGGAGGGGTTCCGACAGATACGCAGTATTTT
CDR3aa: CASRWGGVPTDTQYF

d_gene: .
j_gene: TRBJ1-6
v_gene: TRBV12-3/TRBV12-4
CDR3nt: TGTGCCAGCAGTTTACAGAATTCACCCCTCCACTTT
CDR3aa: CASSLQNSPLHF

d_gene: TRBD1
j_gene: TRBJ2-5
v_gene: TRBV9
CDR3nt: TGTGCCAGCAGCGTAAGCCACAGGACAGGGGCGGAGACCCAGTACTTC
CDR3aa: CASSVSHRTGAETQYF

d_gene: .
j_gene: TRBJ1-2
v_gene: TRBV4-3
CDR3nt: TGCGCCAGCAGCCAAGATTATTGGAGCACGTATGGCTACACCTTC
CDR3aa: CASSQDYWSTYGYTF

d_gene: .
j_gene: TRBJ2-7
v_gene: TRBV28
CDR3nt: TGTGCCAGCACCAAACCGACAGGCAACTACGAGCAGTACTTC
CDR3aa: CASTKPTGNYEQYF

d_gene: .
j_gene: TRBJ2-4
v_gene: TRBV5-1
CDR3nt: TGCGCCAGCAGCCTGGCGGGCGGGATAGACATTCAGTACTTC
CDR3aa: CASSLAGGIDIQYF

d_gene: .
j_gene: TRBJ2-5
v_gene: TRBV2
CDR3nt: TGTGCCAGCAGTGAAGCAAGGCGGGTCGGGGCCCAGTACTTC
CDR3aa: CASSEARRVGAQYF

d_gene: TRBD2
j_gene: TRBJ2-1
v_gene: TRBV5-4
CDR3nt: TGTGCCAGCAGCTCCTTCGGGGGGGCGATCAATGAGCAGTTCTTC
CDR3aa: CASSSFGGAINEQFF

d_gene: TRBD2
j_gene: TRBJ2-1
v_gene: TRBV7-3
CDR3nt: TGTGCCAGCAGCTCTTCACCCCGGGCGGGGGTTTCCTACAATGAGCAGTTCTTC
CDR3aa: CASSSSPRAGVSYNEQFF